This T cell receptor beta chain stems from a study of CD4+ T cells in melanoma. Study-wide findings and caveats: CD8+ T cell, macrophage and B cell function reportedly correlated with neoantigen-specific CD4+ T cells. In melanoma, neoantigen-specific CD4+ T cells reportedly differed in differentiation state.

Details on this clone: Its matching antigen is unknown.

This CDR3 is built from 14 residues. CDR1 is SGHRS and CDR2 is YFSETQ in the germline V gene. V gave up 5 bases and J gave up 2 bases; unmatched junction bases: 6. Here immunoSEQ multiplex PCR was the method, and the copy in TCRdb shows in-frame clones only, minus some. The table records about 110,000 clones, over 80% of them present only once. Sequencing input: peripheral blood. The J gene is TRBJ1-2, the V gene TRBV5-1, with 7 bases aligning to TRBD1. The sequence was collected from a human donor with melanoma. The CDR3 region has the DNA TGCGCCAGCAGGGGGGGGACAGTCAACTATGGCTACACCTTC. It translates to CASRGGTVNYGYTF.